This T cell receptor beta chain was sequenced for a study of blood T cells in healthy people across ages. Next came a second PCR, run for roughly 6 to 11 cycles, which used a sample-barcoded 5' primer along with a J-beta primer mix. TCRdb re-analysed the 5' RACE reads in MiXCR, keeping a single row per CDR3 protein. Of 780,000 or so distinct CDR3 sequences listed, roughly three fifths are singletons. J gave up 4 bases and V 2 bases, and 10 bases lay outside the gene matches. The length of the CDR3 is 16 residues. Germline values: CDR1 MRHNA, CDR2 SNTAGT. The clonotype originates from a man between 40 and 49 years old in good health. The specimen sequenced was blood. This chain connects TRBV6-4 to TRBJ1-2, with 7 bases lining up with TRBD1. Here the CDR3 reads CASSDDGTVAPYGYTF. The CDR3, as DNA: TGTGCCAGCAGTGACGACGGGACAGTCGCTCCCTATGGCTACACCTTC.